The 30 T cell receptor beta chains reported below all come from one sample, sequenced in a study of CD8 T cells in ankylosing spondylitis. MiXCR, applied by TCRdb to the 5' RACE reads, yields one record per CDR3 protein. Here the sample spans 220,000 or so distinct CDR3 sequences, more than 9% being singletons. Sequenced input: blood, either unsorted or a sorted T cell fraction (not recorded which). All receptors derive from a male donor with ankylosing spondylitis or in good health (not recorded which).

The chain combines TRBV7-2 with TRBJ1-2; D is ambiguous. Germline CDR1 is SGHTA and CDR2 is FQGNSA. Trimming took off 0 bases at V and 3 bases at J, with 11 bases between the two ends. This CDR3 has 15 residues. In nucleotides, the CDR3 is TGTGCCAGCAGCTTAGCTATACACGGCGACTATGGCTACACCTTC. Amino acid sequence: CASSLAIHGDYGYTF. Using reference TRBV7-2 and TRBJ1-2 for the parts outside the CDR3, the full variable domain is GAGVSQSPSNKVTEKGKDVELRCDPISGHTALYWYRQSLGQGLEFLIYFQGNSAPDKSGLPSDRFSAERTGGSVSTLTIQRTQQEDSAVYLCASSLAIHGDYGYTFGSGTRLTVV.

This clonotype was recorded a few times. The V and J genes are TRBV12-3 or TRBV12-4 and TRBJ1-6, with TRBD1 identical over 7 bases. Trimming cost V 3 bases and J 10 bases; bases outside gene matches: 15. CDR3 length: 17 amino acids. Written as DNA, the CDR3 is TGTGCCAGCAGTTTGGGAACCGGGACAGCGAGTTACTCACCCCTCCACTTT. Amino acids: CASSLGTGTASYSPLHF.

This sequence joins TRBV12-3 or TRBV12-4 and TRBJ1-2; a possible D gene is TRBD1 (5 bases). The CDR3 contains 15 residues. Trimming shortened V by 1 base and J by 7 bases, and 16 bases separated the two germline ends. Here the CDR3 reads CASSLGFGGERGYTF. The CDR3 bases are TGTGCCAGCAGTTTAGGGTTTGGGGGTGAACGTGGCTACACCTTC.

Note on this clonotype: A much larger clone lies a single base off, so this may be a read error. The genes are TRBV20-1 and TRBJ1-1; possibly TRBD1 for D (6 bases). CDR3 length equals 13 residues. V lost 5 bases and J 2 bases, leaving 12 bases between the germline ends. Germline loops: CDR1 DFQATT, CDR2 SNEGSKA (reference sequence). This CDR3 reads CSAPRDINTEAFF. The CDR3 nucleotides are TGCAGTGCTCCCAGGGACATTAACACTGAAGCTTTCTTT.

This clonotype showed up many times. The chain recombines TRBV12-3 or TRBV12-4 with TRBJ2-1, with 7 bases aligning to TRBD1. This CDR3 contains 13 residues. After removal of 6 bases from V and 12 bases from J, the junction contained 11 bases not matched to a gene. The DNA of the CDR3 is TGTGCCAGCAGAACCACTGACAGGGCGATGCAGTTCTTC. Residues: CASRTTDRAMQFF.

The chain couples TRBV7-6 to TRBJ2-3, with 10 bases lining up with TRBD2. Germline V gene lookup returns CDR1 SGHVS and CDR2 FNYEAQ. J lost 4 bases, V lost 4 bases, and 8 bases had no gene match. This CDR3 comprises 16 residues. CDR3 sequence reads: CASSSFSGGGSDTQYF. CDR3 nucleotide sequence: TGTGCCAGCAGCTCGTTCAGCGGGGGGGGCTCAGATACGCAGTATTTT.

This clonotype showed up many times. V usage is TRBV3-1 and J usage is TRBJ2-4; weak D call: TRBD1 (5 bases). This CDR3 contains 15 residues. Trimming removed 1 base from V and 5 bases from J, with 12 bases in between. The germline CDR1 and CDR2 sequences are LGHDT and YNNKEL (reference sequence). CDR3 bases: TGTGCCAGCAGCCAAGGTTGGGGCCCCCAAAACATTCAGTACTTC. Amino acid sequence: CASSQGWGPQNIQYF. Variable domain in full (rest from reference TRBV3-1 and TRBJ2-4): DTAVSQTPKYLVTQMGNDKSIKCEQNLGHDTMYWYKQDSKKFLKIMFSYNNKELIINETVPNRFSPKSPDKAHLNLHINSLELGDSAVYFCASSQGWGPQNIQYFGAGTRLSVL.

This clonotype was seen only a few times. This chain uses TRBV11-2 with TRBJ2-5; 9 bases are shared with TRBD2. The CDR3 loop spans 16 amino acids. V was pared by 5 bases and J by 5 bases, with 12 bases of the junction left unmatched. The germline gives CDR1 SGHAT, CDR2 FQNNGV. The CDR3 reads CASSTRKRGAVETQYF. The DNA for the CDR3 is TGTGCCAGCAGCACTCGGAAGCGGGGGGCGGTCGAGACCCAGTACTTC. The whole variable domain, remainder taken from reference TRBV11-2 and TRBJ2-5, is EAGVAQSPRYKIIEKRQSVAFWCNPISGHATLYWYQQILGQGPKLLIQFQNNGVVDDSQLPKDRFSAERLKGVDSTLKIQPAKLEDSAVYLCASSTRKRGAVETQYFGPGTRLLVL.

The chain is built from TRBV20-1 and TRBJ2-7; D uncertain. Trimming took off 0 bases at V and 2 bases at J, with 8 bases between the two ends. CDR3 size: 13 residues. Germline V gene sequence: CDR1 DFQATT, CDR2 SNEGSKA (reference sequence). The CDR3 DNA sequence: TGCAGTGCTAGAGAGCCGGTGCCCTACGAGCAGTACTTC. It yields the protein CSAREPVPYEQYF.

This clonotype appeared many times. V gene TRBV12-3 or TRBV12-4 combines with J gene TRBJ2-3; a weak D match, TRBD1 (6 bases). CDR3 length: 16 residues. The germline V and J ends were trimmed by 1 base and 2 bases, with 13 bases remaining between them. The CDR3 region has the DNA TGTGCCAGCAGTTTAGAGGCAGGGGTCGCCACAGATACGCAGTATTTT. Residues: CASSLEAGVATDTQYF.

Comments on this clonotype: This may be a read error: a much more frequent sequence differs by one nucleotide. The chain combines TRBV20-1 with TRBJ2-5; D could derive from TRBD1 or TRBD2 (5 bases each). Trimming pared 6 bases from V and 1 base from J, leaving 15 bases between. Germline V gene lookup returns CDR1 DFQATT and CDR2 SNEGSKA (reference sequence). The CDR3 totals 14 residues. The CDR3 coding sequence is TGCAGTGCGCTCTCAGAGGGGACCCAAGAGACCCAGTACTTC. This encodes CSALSEGTQETQYF.

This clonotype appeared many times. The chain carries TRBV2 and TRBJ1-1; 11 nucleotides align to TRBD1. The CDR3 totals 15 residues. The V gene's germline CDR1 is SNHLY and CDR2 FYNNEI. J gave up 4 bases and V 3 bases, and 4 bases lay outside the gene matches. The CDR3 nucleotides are TGTGCCAGCAGTGAGGGACAGGGGGGTAGCACTGAAGCTTTCTTT. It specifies CASSEGQGGSTEAFF.

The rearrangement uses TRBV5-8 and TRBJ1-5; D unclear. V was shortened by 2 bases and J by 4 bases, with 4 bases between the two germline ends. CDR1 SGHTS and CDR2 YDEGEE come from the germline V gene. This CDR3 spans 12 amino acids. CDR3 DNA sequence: TGTGCCAGCAGCTTATGGAATCAGCCCCAGCATTTT. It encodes CASSLWNQPQHF.

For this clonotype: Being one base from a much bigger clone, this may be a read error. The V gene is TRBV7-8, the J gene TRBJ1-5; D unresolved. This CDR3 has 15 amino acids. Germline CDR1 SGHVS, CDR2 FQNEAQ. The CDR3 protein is CASSSDELNGQPPHF. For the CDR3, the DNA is TGTGCCAGCAGCTCAGACGAACTCAATGGTCAGCCCCCGCATTTT.

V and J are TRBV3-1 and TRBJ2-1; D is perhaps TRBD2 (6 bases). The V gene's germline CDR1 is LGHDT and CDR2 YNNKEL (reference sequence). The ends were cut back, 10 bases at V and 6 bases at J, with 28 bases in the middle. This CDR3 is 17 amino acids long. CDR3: CATSQDPAGSFANEQFF. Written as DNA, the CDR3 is TGTGCCACCTCCCAAGATCCGGCGGGGAGCTTCGCCAATGAGCAGTTCTTC.

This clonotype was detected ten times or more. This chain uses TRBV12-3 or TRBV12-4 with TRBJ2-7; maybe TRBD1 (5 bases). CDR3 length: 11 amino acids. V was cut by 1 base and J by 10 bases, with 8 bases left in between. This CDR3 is CASSLGGHQYF. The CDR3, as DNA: TGTGCCAGCAGTTTAGGTGGACACCAGTACTTC.

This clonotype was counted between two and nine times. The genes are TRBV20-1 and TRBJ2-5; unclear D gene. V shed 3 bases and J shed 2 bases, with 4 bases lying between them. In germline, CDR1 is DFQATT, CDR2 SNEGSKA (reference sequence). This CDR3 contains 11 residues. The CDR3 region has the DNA TGCAGTGCTAGGGGTCAAGAGACCCAGTACTTC. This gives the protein CSARGQETQYF.

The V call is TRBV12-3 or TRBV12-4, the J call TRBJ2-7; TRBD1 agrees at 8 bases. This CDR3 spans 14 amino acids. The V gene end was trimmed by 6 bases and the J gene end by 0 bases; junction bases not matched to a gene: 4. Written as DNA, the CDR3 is TGTGCCAGCAGAAACAGGGGGAACTCCTACGAGCAGTACTTC. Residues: CASRNRGNSYEQYF.

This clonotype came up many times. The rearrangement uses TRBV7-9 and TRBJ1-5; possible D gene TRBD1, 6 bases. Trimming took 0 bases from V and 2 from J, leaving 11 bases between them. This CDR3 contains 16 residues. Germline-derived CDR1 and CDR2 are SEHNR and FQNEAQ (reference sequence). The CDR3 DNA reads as TGTGCCAGCAGCTTAGCCACAGGGCGAGGCAATCAGCCCCAGCATTTT. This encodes CASSLATGRGNQPQHF.

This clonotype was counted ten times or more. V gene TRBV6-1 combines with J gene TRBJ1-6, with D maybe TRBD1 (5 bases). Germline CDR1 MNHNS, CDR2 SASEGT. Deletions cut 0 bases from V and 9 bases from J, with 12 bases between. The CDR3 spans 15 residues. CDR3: CASSEAGRAGSPLHF. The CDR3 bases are TGTGCCAGCAGTGAAGCCGGCAGGGCCGGTTCACCCCTCCACTTT.

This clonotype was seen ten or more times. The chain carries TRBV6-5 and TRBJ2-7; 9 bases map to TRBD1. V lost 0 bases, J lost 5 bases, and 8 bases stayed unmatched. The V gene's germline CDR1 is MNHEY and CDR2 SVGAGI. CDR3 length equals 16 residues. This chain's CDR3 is CASSYSIRDRDHEQYF. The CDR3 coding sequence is TGTGCCAGCAGTTACTCAATCCGGGACAGGGACCACGAGCAGTACTTC.

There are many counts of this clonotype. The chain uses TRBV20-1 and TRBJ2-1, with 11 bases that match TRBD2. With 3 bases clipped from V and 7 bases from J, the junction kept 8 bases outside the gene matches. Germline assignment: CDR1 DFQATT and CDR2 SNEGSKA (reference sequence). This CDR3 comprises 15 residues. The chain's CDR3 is CSASSGGAPGNEQFF. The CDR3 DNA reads TGCAGTGCTAGTAGCGGGGGGGCCCCCGGGAATGAGCAGTTCTTC.

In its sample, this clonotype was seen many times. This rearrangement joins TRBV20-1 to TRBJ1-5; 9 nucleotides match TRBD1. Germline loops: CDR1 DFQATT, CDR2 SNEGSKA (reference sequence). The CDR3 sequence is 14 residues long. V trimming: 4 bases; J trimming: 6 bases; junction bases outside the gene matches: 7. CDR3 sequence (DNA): TGCAGTGCTAAGCCGGGACAGGGAGGTCAGCCCCAGCATTTT. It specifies CSAKPGQGGQPQHF.

The chain's CDR3 is CASSSGQGTTNEKLFF. CDR3 bases: TGTGCCAGCAGCTCCGGACAGGGGACAACTAATGAAAAACTGTTTTTT. The chain carries TRBV5-6 and TRBJ1-4; TRBD1 aligns across 9 bases. There are 16 residues in the CDR3. The germline CDR1 and CDR2 sequences are SGHDT and YYEEEE. Unmatched junction bases numbered 3, after V lost 3 bases and J lost 0 bases.

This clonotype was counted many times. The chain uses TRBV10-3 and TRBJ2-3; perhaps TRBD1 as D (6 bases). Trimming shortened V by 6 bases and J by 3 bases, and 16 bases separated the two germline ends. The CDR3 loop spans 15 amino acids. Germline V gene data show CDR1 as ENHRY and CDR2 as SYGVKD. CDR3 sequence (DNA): TGTGCCATCAGAGAACAGGGTCGAGGTACAGATACGCAGTATTTT. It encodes CAIREQGRGTDTQYF.

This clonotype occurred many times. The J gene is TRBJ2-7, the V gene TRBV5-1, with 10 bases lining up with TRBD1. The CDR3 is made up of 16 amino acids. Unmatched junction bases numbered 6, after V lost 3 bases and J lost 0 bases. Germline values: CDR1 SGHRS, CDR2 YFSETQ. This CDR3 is CASSWGTGVDSYEQYF. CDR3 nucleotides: TGCGCCAGCAGCTGGGGGACAGGGGTAGACTCCTACGAGCAGTACTTC.

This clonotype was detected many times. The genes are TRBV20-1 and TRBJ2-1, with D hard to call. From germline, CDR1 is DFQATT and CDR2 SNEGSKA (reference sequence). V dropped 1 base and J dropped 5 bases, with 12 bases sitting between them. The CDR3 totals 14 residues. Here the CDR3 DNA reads TGCAGTGCTAGAGCGTTTGAAGGGAACAATGAGCAGTTCTTC. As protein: CSARAFEGNNEQFF.

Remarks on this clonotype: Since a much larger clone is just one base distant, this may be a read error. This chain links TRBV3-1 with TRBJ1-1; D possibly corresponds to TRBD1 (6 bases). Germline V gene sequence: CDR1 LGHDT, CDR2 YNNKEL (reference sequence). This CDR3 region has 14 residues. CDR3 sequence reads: CTSSQFVGATEAFF. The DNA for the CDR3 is TGTACCAGCAGCCAATTCGTGGGGGCCACTGAAGCTTTCTTT.

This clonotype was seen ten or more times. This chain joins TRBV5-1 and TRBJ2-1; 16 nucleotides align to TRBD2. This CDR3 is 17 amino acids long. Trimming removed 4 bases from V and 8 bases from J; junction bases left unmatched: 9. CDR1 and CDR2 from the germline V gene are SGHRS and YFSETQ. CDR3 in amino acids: CASSPTGTSGGADEQFF. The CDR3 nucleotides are TGCGCCAGCAGCCCAACCGGGACTAGCGGGGGGGCCGATGAGCAGTTCTTC.

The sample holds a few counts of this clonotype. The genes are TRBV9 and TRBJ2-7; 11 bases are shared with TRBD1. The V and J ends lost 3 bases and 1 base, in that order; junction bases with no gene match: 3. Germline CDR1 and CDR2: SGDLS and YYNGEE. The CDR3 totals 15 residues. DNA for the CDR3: TGTGCCAGCAGCGAGGGACAGGGGGGGTCCTACGAGCAGTACTTC. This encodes CASSEGQGGSYEQYF.